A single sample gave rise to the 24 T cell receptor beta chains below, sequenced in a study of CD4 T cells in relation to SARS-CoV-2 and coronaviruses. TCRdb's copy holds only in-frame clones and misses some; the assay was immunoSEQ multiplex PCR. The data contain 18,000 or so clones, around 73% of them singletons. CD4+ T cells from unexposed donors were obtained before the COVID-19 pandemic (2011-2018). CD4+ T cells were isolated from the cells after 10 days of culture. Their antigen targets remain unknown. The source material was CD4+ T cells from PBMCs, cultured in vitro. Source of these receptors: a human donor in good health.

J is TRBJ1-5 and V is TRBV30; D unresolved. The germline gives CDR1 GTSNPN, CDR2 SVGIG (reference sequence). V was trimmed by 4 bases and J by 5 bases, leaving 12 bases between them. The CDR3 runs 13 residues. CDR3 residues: CAWNRDEDQPQHF. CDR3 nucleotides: TGTGCCTGGAACCGGGATGAGGATCAGCCCCAGCATTTT. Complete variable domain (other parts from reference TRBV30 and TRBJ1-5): SQTIHQWPATLVQPVGSPLSLECTVEGTSNPNLYWYRQAAGRGLQLLFYSVGIGQISSEVPQNLSASRPQDRQFILSSKKLLLSDSGFYLCAWNRDEDQPQHFGDGTRLSIL.

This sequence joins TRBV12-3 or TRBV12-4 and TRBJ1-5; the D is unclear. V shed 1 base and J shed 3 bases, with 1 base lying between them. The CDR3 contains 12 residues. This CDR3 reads CASSLDNQPQHF. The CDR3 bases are TGTGCCAGCAGTTTAGACAATCAGCCCCAGCATTTT.

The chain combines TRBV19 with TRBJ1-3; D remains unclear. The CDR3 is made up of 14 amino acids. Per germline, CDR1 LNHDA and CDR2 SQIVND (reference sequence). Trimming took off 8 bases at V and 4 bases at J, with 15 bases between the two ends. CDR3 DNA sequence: TGTGCCAGTCAAGTTACCCATACGGGAAACACCATATATTTT. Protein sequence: CASQVTHTGNTIYF.

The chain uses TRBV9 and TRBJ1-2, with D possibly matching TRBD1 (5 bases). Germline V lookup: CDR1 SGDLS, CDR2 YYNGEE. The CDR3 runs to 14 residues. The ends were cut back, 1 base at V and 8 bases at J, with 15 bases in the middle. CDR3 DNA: TGTGCCAGCAGCGTAAGGGGTACGTTGAAAGGCTACACCTTC. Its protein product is CASSVRGTLKGYTF.

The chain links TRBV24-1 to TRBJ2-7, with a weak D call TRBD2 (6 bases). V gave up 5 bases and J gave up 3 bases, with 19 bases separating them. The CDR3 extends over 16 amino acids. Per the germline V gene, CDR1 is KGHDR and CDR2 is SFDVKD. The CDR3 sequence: CATSAPSGGSGYEQYF. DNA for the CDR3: TGTGCCACCAGTGCCCCAAGTGGGGGGTCGGGCTACGAGCAGTACTTC.

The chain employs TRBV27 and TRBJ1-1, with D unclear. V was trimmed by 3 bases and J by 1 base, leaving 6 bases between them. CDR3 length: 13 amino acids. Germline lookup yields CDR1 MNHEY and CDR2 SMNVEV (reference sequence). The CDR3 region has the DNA TGTGCCAGCAGTTTCCCGGGGAACACTGAAGCTTTCTTT. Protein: CASSFPGNTEAFF.

For the CDR3, the DNA is TGTGCCAGCAGCTTGTGGGACAGAGCCTACAATGAGCAGTTCTTC. This gives the protein CASSLWDRAYNEQFF. The chain employs TRBV5-4 and TRBJ2-1, with 7 bases aligning to TRBD1. The CDR3 spans 15 residues. The germline V gene encodes CDR1 SGHNT and CDR2 YYREEE (reference sequence). Trimming removed 1 base from V and 2 bases from J; junction bases left unmatched: 3. Complete variable domain (other parts from reference TRBV5-4 and TRBJ2-1): ETGVTQSPTHLIKTRGQQVTLRCSSQSGHNTVSWYQQALGQGPQFIFQYYREEENGRGNFPPRFSGLQFPNYSSELNVNALELDDSALYLCASSLWDRAYNEQFFGPGTRLTVL.

The CDR3 coding sequence is TGTGCCAGCAGCGTAGCGGGAGGGCCGGGGGAGACCCAGTACTTC. The encoded protein is CASSVAGGPGETQYF. V and J are TRBV9 and TRBJ2-5, with TRBD2 identical over 8 bases. The trim removed 0 bases at V and 5 bases at J, leaving 6 bases unmatched. The CDR3 is made up of 15 amino acids. The germline V gene encodes CDR1 SGDLS and CDR2 YYNGEE.

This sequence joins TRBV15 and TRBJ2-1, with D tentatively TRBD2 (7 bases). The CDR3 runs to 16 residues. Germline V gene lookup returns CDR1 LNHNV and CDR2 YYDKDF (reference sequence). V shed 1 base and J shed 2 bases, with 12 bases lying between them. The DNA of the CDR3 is TGTGCCACCAGCAGAGTAGGGGGGGCCACCTACAATGAGCAGTTCTTC. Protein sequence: CATSRVGGATYNEQFF.

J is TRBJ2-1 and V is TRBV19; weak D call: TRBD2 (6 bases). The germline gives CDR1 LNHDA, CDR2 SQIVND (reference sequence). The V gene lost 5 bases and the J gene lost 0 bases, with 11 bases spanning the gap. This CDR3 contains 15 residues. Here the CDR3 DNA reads TGTGCCAGTAGTCTCGCGGGAAGCTCCTACAATGAGCAGTTCTTC. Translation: CASSLAGSSYNEQFF.

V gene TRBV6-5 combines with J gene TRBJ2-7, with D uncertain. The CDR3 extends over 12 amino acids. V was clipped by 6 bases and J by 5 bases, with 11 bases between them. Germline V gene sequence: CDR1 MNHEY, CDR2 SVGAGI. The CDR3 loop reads CASRQAGDEQYF. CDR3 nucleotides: TGTGCCAGCAGGCAAGCTGGGGACGAGCAGTACTTC.

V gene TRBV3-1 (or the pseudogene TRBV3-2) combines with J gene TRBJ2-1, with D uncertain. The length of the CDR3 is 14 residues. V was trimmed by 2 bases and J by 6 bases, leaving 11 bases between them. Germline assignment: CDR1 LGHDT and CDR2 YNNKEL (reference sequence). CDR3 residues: CASSQRSGGNEQFF. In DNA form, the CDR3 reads TGTGCCAGCAGCCAACGCTCGGGTGGCAATGAGCAGTTCTTC.

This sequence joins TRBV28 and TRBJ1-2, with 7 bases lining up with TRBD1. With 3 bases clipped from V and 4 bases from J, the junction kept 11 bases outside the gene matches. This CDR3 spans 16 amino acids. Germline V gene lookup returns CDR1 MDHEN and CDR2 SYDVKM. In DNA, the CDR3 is TGTGCCAGCAGTTTTCCCTCGGGGGACAGCGTCTATGGCTACACCTTC. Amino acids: CASSFPSGDSVYGYTF.

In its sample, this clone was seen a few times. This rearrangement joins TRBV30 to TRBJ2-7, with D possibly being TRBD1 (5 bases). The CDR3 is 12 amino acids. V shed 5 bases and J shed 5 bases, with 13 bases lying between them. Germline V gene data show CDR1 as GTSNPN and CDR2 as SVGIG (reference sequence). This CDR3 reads CAWQPGINEQYF. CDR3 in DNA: TGTGCCTGGCAGCCAGGGATCAACGAGCAGTACTTC.

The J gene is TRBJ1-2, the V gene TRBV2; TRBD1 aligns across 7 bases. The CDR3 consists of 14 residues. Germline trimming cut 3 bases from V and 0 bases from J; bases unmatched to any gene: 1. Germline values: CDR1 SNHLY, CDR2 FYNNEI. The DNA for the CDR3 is TGTGCCAGCAGTGACCAGGGGGCTAACTATGGCTACACCTTC. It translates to CASSDQGANYGYTF.

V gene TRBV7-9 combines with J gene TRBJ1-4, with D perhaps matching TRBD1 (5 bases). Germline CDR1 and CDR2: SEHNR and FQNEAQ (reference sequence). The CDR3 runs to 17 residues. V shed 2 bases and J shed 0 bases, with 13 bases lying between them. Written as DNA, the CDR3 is TGTGCCAGCAGCTTATATTCAGGGAGGGCAACTAATGAAAAACTGTTTTTT. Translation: CASSLYSGRATNEKLFF.

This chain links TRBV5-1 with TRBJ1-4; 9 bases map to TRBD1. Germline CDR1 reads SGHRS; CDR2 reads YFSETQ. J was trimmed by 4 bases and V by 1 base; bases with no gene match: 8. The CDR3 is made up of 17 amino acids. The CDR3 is CASSLMTGGSDNEKLFF. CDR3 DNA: TGCGCCAGCAGCTTGATGACAGGGGGTTCGGATAATGAAAAACTGTTTTTT. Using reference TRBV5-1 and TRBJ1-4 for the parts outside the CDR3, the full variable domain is KAGVTQTPRYLIKTRGQQVTLSCSPISGHRSVSWYQQTPGQGLQFLFEYFSETQRNKGNFPGRFSGRQFSNSRSEMNVSTLELGDSALYLCASSLMTGGSDNEKLFFGSGTQLSVL.

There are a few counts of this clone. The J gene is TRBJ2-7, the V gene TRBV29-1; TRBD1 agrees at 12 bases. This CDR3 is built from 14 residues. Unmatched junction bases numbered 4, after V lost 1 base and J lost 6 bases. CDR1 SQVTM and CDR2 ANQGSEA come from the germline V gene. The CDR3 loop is CSVEVGTGGGEQYF. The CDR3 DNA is TGCAGCGTTGAAGTGGGGACAGGGGGCGGCGAGCAGTACTTC.

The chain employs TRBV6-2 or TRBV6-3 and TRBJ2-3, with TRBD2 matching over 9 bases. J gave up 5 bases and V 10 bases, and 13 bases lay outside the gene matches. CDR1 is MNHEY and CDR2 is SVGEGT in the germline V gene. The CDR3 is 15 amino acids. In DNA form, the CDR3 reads TGTGCCACCAACCCCGGGACTAGCTCCAAAGATACGCAGTATTTT. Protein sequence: CATNPGTSSKDTQYF.

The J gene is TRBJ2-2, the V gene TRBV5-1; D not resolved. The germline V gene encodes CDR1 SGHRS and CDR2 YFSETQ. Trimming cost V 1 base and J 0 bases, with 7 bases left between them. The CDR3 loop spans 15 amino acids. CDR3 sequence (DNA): TGCGCCAGCAGCTTGAATCCTCCGAACACCGGGGAGCTGTTTTTT. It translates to CASSLNPPNTGELFF.

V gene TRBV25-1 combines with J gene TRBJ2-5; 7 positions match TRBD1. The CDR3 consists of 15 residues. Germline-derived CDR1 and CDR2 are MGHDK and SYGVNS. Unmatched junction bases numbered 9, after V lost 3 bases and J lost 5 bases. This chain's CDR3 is CASSEDRPPGETQYF. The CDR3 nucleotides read TGTGCCAGCAGTGAGGACAGGCCGCCGGGGGAGACCCAGTACTTC. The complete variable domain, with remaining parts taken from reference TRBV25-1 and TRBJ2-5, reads EADIYQTPRYLVIGTGKKITLECSQTMGHDKMYWYQQDPGMELHLIHYSYGVNSTEKGDLSSESTVSRIRTEHFPLTLESARPSHTSQYLCASSEDRPPGETQYFGPGTRLLVL.

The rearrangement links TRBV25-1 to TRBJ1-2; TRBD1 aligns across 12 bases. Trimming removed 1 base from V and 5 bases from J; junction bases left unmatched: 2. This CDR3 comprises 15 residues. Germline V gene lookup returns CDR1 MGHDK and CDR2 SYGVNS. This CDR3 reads CASSEWGQGAYGYTF. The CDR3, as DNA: TGTGCCAGCAGTGAATGGGGACAGGGGGCATATGGCTACACCTTC.

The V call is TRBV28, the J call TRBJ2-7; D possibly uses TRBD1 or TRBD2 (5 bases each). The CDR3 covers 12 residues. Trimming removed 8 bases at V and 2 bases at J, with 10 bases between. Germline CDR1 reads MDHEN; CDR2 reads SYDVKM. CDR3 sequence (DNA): TGTGCCAGCGGTCTGGGACCCTACGAGCAGTACTTC. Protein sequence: CASGLGPYEQYF.

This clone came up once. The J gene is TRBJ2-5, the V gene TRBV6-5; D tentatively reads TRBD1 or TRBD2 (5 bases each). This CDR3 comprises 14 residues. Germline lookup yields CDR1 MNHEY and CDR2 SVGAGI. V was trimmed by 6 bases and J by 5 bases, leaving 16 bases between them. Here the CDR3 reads CASRGRPRGETQYF. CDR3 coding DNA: TGTGCCAGCAGGGGTCGACCGAGGGGTGAGACCCAGTACTTC.